What follows are 3 T cell receptor beta chains derived from one specimen sequenced in a study of shared clonotypes between healthy human individuals. Clones were sequenced by immunoSEQ multiplex PCR, and TCRdb holds only the in-frame ones, with some missing. The sample lists 850,000 to 1,200,000 clones, under 80% seen once, with about 1.5% in the top ten. Sequenced sample: memory CD4+ T cells sorted from blood. Subset specified: CD45RA-negative fraction. Every receptor here comes from a man aged 18 to 30 in good health.

Comment on this clone: This CDR3 is also generated by other DNA sequences in the sample. This chain uses TRBV12-5 with TRBJ1-1; D gene uncertain. This CDR3 comprises 13 residues. CDR1 and CDR2 from the germline V gene are LGHNT and FRNRAP. The V end was cut by 6 bases, the J end by 2 bases, with 10 bases between. The CDR3 loop reads CASGLGVNTEAFF. CDR3 DNA: TGTGCTAGTGGGCTTGGGGTAAACACTGAAGCTTTCTTT.

This chain links TRBV5-1 with TRBJ2-3; TRBD1 agrees at 9 bases. The CDR3 sequence is 15 residues long. Losses at the gene ends were 4 bases for V and 4 bases for J; bases not matched to a gene: 7. CDR1 and CDR2 (germline): SGHRS, YFSETQ. Here the CDR3 DNA reads TGCGCCAGCAGCGTGGACAGGGGTTGGGCAGATACGCAGTATTTT. This encodes CASSVDRGWADTQYF.

The chain employs TRBV11-3 and TRBJ1-2; no clear D gene. The CDR3 runs 18 residues. From germline, CDR1 is SGHNT and CDR2 YENEEA. The V end was cut by 4 bases, the J end by 0 bases, with 21 bases between. CDR3: CASSCQAPPRGANYGYTF. CDR3 nucleotides: TGTGCCAGCAGCTGTCAGGCCCCTCCCCGGGGAGCTAACTATGGCTACACCTTC.